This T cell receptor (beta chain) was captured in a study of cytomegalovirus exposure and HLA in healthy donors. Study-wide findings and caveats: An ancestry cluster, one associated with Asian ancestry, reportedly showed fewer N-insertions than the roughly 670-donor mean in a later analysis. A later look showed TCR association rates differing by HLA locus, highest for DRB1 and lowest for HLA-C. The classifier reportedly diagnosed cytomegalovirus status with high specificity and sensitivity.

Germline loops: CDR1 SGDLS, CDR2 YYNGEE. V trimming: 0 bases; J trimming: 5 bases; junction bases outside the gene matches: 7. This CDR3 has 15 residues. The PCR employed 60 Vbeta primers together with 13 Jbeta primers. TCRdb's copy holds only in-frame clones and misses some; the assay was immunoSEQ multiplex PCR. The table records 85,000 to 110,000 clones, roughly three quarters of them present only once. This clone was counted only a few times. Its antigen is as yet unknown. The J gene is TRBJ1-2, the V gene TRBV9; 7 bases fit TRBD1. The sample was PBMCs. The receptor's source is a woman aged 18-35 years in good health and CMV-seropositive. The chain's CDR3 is CASSVGTGSLYGYTF. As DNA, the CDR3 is TGTGCCAGCAGCGTAGGGACAGGATCCCTTTATGGCTACACCTTC.